A single sample is the source of the 24 T cell receptor beta chains below, sequenced in a study of cytomegalovirus exposure and HLA in healthy donors. PCR was performed using 60 Vbeta and 13 Jbeta primers. Assay used: immunoSEQ multiplex PCR; TCRdb lists only in-frame clones, some missing. The table lists roughly 150,000 clones, more than 60% of them singletons. Sequenced input: PBMCs. These receptors all stem from a man in his thirties or forties in good health and CMV-seropositive.

The chain combines TRBV27 with TRBJ2-3; 7 bases match TRBD2. V shed 5 bases, J shed 1 base, and the junction held 9 bases outside the gene matches. Germline CDR1 and CDR2: MNHEY and SMNVEV (reference sequence). This CDR3 has 16 amino acids. CDR3 protein: CASSLRPSGGTDTQYF. CDR3 nucleotides: TGTGCCAGCAGTCTCCGGCCGAGCGGGGGCACAGATACGCAGTATTTT.

The sample holds a few counts of this clone. The chain carries TRBV5-1 and TRBJ1-2, with 7 bases aligning to TRBD1. The CDR3 has 15 residues. The V gene's germline CDR1 is SGHRS and CDR2 YFSETQ. V lost 4 bases, J lost 6 bases, and 12 bases stayed unmatched. DNA for the CDR3: TGCGCCAGCAGCCGAAATACCGACAGGGCACATGGCTACACCTTC. Translating gives CASSRNTDRAHGYTF.

Comment on this clone: Distinct nucleotide sequences in the sample also encode this CDR3. The chain employs TRBV11-3 and TRBJ1-2; 7 nucleotides agree with TRBD1. CDR1 is SGHNT, CDR2 YENEEA, per germline. Unmatched junction bases numbered 9, after V lost 3 bases and J lost 8 bases. The length of the CDR3 is 14 residues. CDR3 residues: CASSFTTGAGGYTF. The CDR3 region has the DNA TGTGCCAGCAGCTTTACTACAGGGGCGGGCGGCTACACCTTC.

This clone was detected only once. J is TRBJ2-1 and V is TRBV6-1; tentative D call: TRBD1 (6 bases). This CDR3 has 14 residues. The ends were cut back, 4 bases at V and 5 bases at J, with 12 bases in the middle. CDR1 and CDR2 (germline): MNHNS, SASEGT. In DNA, the CDR3 is TGTGCCAGCAGTGCTAGGACAGCTAACAATGAGCAGTTCTTC. The encoded protein is CASSARTANNEQFF.

V gene TRBV5-6 combines with J gene TRBJ2-7, with 9 bases fitting TRBD2. This CDR3 is 18 amino acids long. Germline V CDR1 and CDR2: SGHDT, YYEEEE. The trim removed 3 bases at V and 6 bases at J, leaving 19 bases unmatched. The CDR3 is CASSSLTGTSTFSPEQYF. DNA for the CDR3: TGTGCCAGCAGCTCCCTCACAGGGACTAGCACCTTCTCCCCCGAGCAGTACTTC.

J is TRBJ1-5 and V is TRBV30; D is unclear. This CDR3 has 15 residues. The V end lost 1 base, the J end lost 1 base, and 11 bases lay between the germline ends. Germline CDR1 GTSNPN, CDR2 SVGIG (reference sequence). The CDR3 bases are TGTGCCTGGAGTGGTAAGCAAAGCAGCAATCAGCCCCAGCATTTT. It specifies CAWSGKQSSNQPQHF. Filled out from reference TRBV30 and TRBJ1-5, the complete variable domain reads SQTIHQWPATLVQPVGSPLSLECTVEGTSNPNLYWYRQAAGRGLQLLFYSVGIGQISSEVPQNLSASRPQDRQFILSSKKLLLSDSGFYLCAWSGKQSSNQPQHFGDGTRLSIL.

V and J are TRBV7-6 and TRBJ2-1, with D maybe TRBD2 (6 bases). Germline loops: CDR1 SGHVS, CDR2 FNYEAQ. Trimming stripped 7 bases from V and 0 bases from J, with 10 bases between. This CDR3 has 14 amino acids. CDR3 sequence reads: CASTRDPSYNEQFF. The CDR3 DNA is TGTGCCAGCACGCGGGACCCCTCCTACAATGAGCAGTTCTTC.

This clone has a handful of counts. The chain is built from TRBV19 and TRBJ2-1; TRBD2 matches 9 bases. The CDR3 contains 15 residues. Germline CDR1 LNHDA, CDR2 SQIVND (reference sequence). J gave up 8 bases and V 2 bases, and 7 bases lay outside the gene matches. CDR3 protein: CASSISSGKSYEQFF. DNA for the CDR3: TGTGCCAGTAGTATATCTAGCGGGAAGTCGTATGAGCAGTTCTTC.

The genes are TRBV27 and TRBJ2-5, with TRBD2 as a possible D gene (6 bases). The germline V gene has CDR1 MNHEY and CDR2 SMNVEV (reference sequence). The CDR3 loop spans 13 amino acids. V lost 5 bases and J lost 7, with 14 bases in between. This chain's CDR3 is CASSPGSRGTQYF. CDR3 in DNA: TGTGCCAGCAGTCCCGGGAGTCGGGGGACCCAGTACTTC.

The chain employs TRBV19 and TRBJ1-4; D remains ambiguous. Germline values: CDR1 LNHDA, CDR2 SQIVND (reference sequence). This CDR3 contains 14 residues. V shed 8 bases and J shed 5 bases, with 15 bases lying between them. The CDR3 DNA sequence: TGTGCCAGTCGAGGCTCATGGAGCAATGAAAAACTGTTTTTT. Encoded protein: CASRGSWSNEKLFF.

The chain uses TRBV19 and TRBJ2-1; 10 bases map to TRBD1. Per germline, CDR1 LNHDA and CDR2 SQIVND (reference sequence). V gave up 6 bases and J gave up 6 bases; unmatched junction bases: 5. The CDR3 consists of 14 residues. DNA of the CDR3: TGTGCCAGTAGACCCGGGACAGGGGTCAATGAGCAGTTCTTC. The encoded protein is CASRPGTGVNEQFF.

This chain links TRBV4-2 with TRBJ2-5, with D unresolved. CDR3 length equals 13 residues. Trimming removed 0 bases from V and 7 bases from J, with 9 bases in between. Germline CDR1 is LGHNA and CDR2 is YNFKEQ. The CDR3 protein is CASSQDQPGTQYF. The CDR3 DNA reads as TGTGCCAGCAGCCAAGATCAGCCGGGGACCCAGTACTTC.

The chain links TRBV30 to TRBJ1-2; tentative D call: TRBD1 (5 bases). The V gene lost 2 bases and the J gene lost 4 bases, with 17 bases spanning the gap. Germline V gene lookup returns CDR1 GTSNPN and CDR2 SVGIG (reference sequence). This CDR3 comprises 15 residues. The CDR3 region has the DNA TGTGCCTGGAGTCAAACCGGGGGATTGGGCTATGGCTACACCTTC. Protein: CAWSQTGGLGYGYTF.

V gene TRBV29-1 combines with J gene TRBJ2-1; D perhaps matches TRBD1 (5 bases). V lost 7 bases and J 4 bases, leaving 20 bases between the germline ends. CDR1 is SQVTM, CDR2 ANQGSEA, per germline. This CDR3 has 15 residues. In DNA form, the CDR3 reads TGCAGCGCCCGACCTAGTGACAGAGCGTACAATGAGCAGTTCTTC. It translates to CSARPSDRAYNEQFF.

V gene TRBV28 combines with J gene TRBJ1-1; TRBD1 might be the D (5 bases). Germline assignment: CDR1 MDHEN and CDR2 SYDVKM. The CDR3 contains 12 residues. Trimming took 5 bases from V and 3 from J, leaving 7 bases between them. The CDR3 nucleotides are TGTGCCAGCAGTCAAGGGGACACTGAAGCTTTCTTT. Translating gives CASSQGDTEAFF.

The chain combines TRBV4-1 with TRBJ2-3; the D gene is possibly TRBD2 (6 bases). The CDR3 contains 13 residues. Trimming took 1 base from V and 4 from J, leaving 6 bases between them. Looked up from germline, CDR1 is MGHRA and CDR2 is YSYEKL. The CDR3 DNA sequence: TGCGCCAGCAGCCAAGGGGAGGCAGATACGCAGTATTTT. The encoded protein is CASSQGEADTQYF.

Comment on this clone: One junction end disagrees with the germline gene, perhaps due to a read error. V gene TRBV7-7 combines with J gene TRBJ2-6; tentative D call: TRBD1 (5 bases). This CDR3 comprises 13 residues. CDR1 is SSHAT and CDR2 is FNYEAQ in the germline V gene (reference sequence). CDR3 protein: CASSLAGANALTF. CDR3 nucleotide sequence: TGTGCCAGCAGCTTGGCTGGGGCCAACGCCCTGACTTTC.

The chain joins TRBV6-1 to TRBJ1-3, with a tentative D call TRBD1 (5 bases). The CDR3 covers 14 residues. V shed 8 bases and J shed 4 bases, with 15 bases lying between them. Germline assignment: CDR1 MNHNS and CDR2 SASEGT. CDR3 nucleotide sequence: TGTGCCAGCGTTCGGGGGTCGGAGGGAAACACCATATATTTT. This encodes CASVRGSEGNTIYF.

The rearrangement joins TRBV2 to TRBJ2-1; possibly TRBD1 for D (6 bases). The CDR3 spans 12 residues. The germline CDR1 and CDR2 sequences are SNHLY and FYNNEI. Trimming stripped 6 bases from V and 4 bases from J, with 7 bases between. This CDR3 is CASRDRYNEQFF. CDR3 in DNA: TGTGCCAGCAGGGACAGATACAATGAGCAGTTCTTC.

V is TRBV11-2 and J is TRBJ2-7; D unclear. The CDR3 consists of 12 residues. Trimming cost V 1 base and J 6 bases, with 7 bases left between them. From germline, CDR1 is SGHAT and CDR2 FQNNGV. This CDR3 is CASSLGPFEQYF. The CDR3 DNA follows: TGTGCCAGCAGCTTAGGTCCGTTCGAGCAGTACTTC.

J is TRBJ2-2 and V is TRBV27, with 8 bases lining up with TRBD2. Trimming took 5 bases from V and 6 from J; bases not matched to a gene: 8. This CDR3 region has 15 residues. Germline CDR1 and CDR2: MNHEY and SMNVEV (reference sequence). CDR3 region: CASSPPGGRSGELFF. The CDR3 bases are TGTGCCAGCAGTCCCCCGGGGGGGCGCTCCGGGGAGCTGTTTTTT.

This clone was counted between two and nine times. The chain employs TRBV7-6 and TRBJ2-1; D ambiguous. From germline, CDR1 is SGHVS and CDR2 FNYEAQ. The CDR3 has 15 residues. Trimming shortened V by 1 base and J by 7 bases, and 14 bases separated the two germline ends. The CDR3 loop reads CASSLGQADINEQFF. The CDR3 DNA is TGTGCCAGCAGCTTAGGTCAGGCAGATATAAATGAGCAGTTCTTC.

In its sample, this clone was seen a few times. The rearrangement joins TRBV7-3 to TRBJ2-3; 10 bases fit TRBD2. This CDR3 has 18 amino acids. V trimming: 5 bases; J trimming: 5 bases; junction bases outside the gene matches: 16. Germline V lookup: CDR1 SGHTA, CDR2 FQGTGA. The CDR3 DNA reads TGTGCCAGCAGCCCCCGTGCAAAACTAGCGGGATCTGGAGATACGCAGTATTTT. This codes for CASSPRAKLAGSGDTQYF.

CDR3 sequence: CASSGQDITDTQYF. The CDR3 nucleotides read TGTGCCAGCAGTGGCCAAGACATCACAGATACGCAGTATTTT. V usage is TRBV6-5 and J usage is TRBJ2-3, with D hard to call. The CDR3 sequence is 14 residues long. Trimming took off 5 bases at V and 2 bases at J, with 11 bases between the two ends. Germline V gene sequence: CDR1 MNHEY, CDR2 SVGAGI.